The 8 T cell receptor beta chains in this list originate from one sample, sequenced in a study of vaccination effects on CD4 cells after COVID-19. Within the ViraFEST assay, antigen-specific CD4+ T cells underwent expansion with viral peptide pools prior to sequencing. CD4+ T cell isolation took place after 10 days of culture. Each participant was given two doses of one vaccine (BNT162b2 or mRNA-1273). These receptors are not linked to any known antigen. Using immunoSEQ multiplex PCR, the repertoire was profiled, and TCRdb retains in-frame clones only, with some absent. The data show 70,000 to 95,000 clones, under 80% seen once. Here the sequenced sample was CD4+ T cells from PBMCs cultured with HCoV-OC43 spike peptides, taken after COVID-19 vaccination. Indicated subset: HCoV-OC43 spike overlapping peptide pool stimulation. The receptor set was obtained from a human donor who received a COVID-19 vaccine.

This clone was seen a few times. J is TRBJ2-4 and V is TRBV19; D is uncertain. CDR3 length equals 18 residues. Germline-derived CDR1 and CDR2 are LNHDA and SQIVND (reference sequence). V shed 6 bases and J shed 1 base, with 22 bases lying between them. The CDR3 loop reads CASSKGPVIGKAKNIQYF. The CDR3 DNA is TGTGCCAGTAGCAAGGGCCCGGTCATAGGGAAGGCCAAAAACATTCAGTACTTC.

This clone has only one observation. The chain employs TRBV6-2 or TRBV6-3 and TRBJ2-7; no firm D call. Per the germline V gene, CDR1 is MNHEY and CDR2 is SVGEGT. The CDR3 length is 16 residues. Trimming took off 2 bases at V and 0 bases at J, with 14 bases between the two ends. CDR3: CASSYAAGWDSYEQYV. Written as DNA, the CDR3 is TGTGCCAGCAGTTACGCCGCAGGATGGGACTCCTACGAGCAGTACGTC.

The chain is built from TRBV3-1 (or the pseudogene TRBV3-2) and TRBJ1-1; 9 bases map to TRBD1. After removal of 4 bases from V and 4 bases from J, the junction contained 4 bases not matched to a gene. Germline CDR1 LGHDT, CDR2 YNNKEL (reference sequence). The CDR3 extends over 14 amino acids. CDR3 DNA sequence: TGTGCCAGCAGCCGTAACAGGGGGCGCACTGAAGCTTTCTTT. Protein: CASSRNRGRTEAFF.

The rearrangement uses TRBV27 and TRBJ1-5; D is unresolved. Germline V gene sequence: CDR1 MNHEY, CDR2 SMNVEV (reference sequence). Trimming stripped 3 bases from V and 5 bases from J, with 8 bases between. This CDR3 spans 13 amino acids. The CDR3 region is CASSFRADQPQHF. The CDR3 coding sequence is TGTGCCAGCAGTTTTAGGGCAGATCAGCCCCAGCATTTT.

This rearrangement joins TRBV6-6 to TRBJ2-5; TRBD1 might be the D (6 bases). CDR3 length: 15 residues. V was clipped by 7 bases and J by 3 bases, with 18 bases between them. Germline V gives CDR1 MNHNY, CDR2 SVGAGI (reference sequence). The CDR3 spells CASNPNRAGKETQYF. CDR3 coding DNA: TGTGCCAGCAATCCCAACAGGGCAGGTAAAGAGACCCAGTACTTC.

The V call is TRBV6-1, the J call TRBJ1-5, with TRBD1 as a possible D gene (5 bases). The CDR3 is 16 amino acids. Trimming took 4 bases from V and 3 from J, leaving 16 bases between them. Germline V CDR1 and CDR2: MNHNS, SASEGT. CDR3 loop: CASSGKDTHLNQPQHF. In nucleotides, the CDR3 is TGTGCCAGCAGTGGGAAGGACACTCACCTCAATCAGCCCCAGCATTTT.

V and J are TRBV4-1 and TRBJ2-5, with 12 bases lining up with TRBD2. Trimming cost V 4 bases and J 4 bases; bases outside gene matches: 7. CDR1 is MGHRA, CDR2 YSYEKL, per germline. The CDR3 has 16 amino acids. The CDR3 DNA reads as TGCGCCAGCAGCCCTCCTAGCGGGGGGGCCCGAGAGACCCAGTACTTC. Translation gives CASSPPSGGARETQYF.

The rearrangement uses TRBV5-1 and TRBJ2-5; possibly TRBD1 for D (6 bases). The CDR3 is made up of 12 amino acids. CDR1 SGHRS and CDR2 YFSETQ come from the germline V gene. V was cut by 7 bases and J by 5 bases, with 12 bases left in between. The CDR3 reads CASGYRAETQYF. The CDR3 nucleotides are TGCGCCAGCGGGTACAGGGCTGAGACCCAGTACTTC.